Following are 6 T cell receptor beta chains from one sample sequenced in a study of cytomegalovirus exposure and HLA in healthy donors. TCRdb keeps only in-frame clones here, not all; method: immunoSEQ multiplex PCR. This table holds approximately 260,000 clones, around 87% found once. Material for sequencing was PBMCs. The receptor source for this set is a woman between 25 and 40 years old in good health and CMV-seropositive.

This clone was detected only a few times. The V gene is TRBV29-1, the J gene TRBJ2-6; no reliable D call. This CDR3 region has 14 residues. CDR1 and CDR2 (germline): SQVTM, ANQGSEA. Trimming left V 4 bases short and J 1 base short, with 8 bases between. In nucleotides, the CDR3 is TGCAGCGTTGTATTTGTTTCTGGGGCCAACGTCCTGACTTTC. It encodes CSVVFVSGANVLTF. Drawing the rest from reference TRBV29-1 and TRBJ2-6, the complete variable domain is SAVISQKPSRDICQRGTSLTIQCQVDSQVTMMFWYRQQPGQSLTLIATANQGSEATYESGFVIDKFPISRPNLTFSTLTVSNMSPEDSSIYLCSVVFVSGANVLTFGAGSRLTVL.

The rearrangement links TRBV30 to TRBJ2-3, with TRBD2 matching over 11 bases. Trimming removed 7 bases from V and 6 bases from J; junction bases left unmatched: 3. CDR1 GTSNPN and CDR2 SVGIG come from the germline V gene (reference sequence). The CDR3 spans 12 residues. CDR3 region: CALLAGVDTQYF. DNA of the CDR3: TGTGCCTTACTAGCGGGAGTGGATACGCAGTATTTT.

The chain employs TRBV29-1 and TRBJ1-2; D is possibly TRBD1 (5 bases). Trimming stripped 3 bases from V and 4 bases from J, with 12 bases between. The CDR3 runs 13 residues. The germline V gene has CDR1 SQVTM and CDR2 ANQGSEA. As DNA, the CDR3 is TGCAGCGTTGAGATAGGTCAGGGCTATGGCTACACCTTC. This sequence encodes CSVEIGQGYGYTF.

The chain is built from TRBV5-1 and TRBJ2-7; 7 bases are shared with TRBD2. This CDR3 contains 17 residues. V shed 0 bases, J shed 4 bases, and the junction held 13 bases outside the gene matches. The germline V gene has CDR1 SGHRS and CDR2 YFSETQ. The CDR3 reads CASSLAGLSRDSYEQYF. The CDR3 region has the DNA TGCGCCAGCAGCTTGGCGGGACTATCAAGGGACTCGTACGAGCAGTACTTC.

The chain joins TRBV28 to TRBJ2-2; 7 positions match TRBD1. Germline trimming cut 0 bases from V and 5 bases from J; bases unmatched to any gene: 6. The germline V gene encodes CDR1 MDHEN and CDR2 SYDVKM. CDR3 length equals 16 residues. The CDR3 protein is CASSLWAGGRTGELFF. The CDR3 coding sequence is TGTGCCAGCAGTTTATGGGCAGGGGGTAGGACCGGGGAGCTGTTTTTT.

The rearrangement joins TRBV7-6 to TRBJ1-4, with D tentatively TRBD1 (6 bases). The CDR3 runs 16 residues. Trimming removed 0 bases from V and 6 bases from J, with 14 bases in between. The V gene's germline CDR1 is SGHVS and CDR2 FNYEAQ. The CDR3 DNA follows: TGTGCCAGCAGCTTAGCGTATCAACAGGGCGATGAAAAACTGTTTTTT. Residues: CASSLAYQQGDEKLFF.